Following are 22 T cell receptor beta chains from one sample sequenced in a study of OX40 agonist ivuxolimab in advanced cancers. Produced via immunoSEQ multiplex PCR; TCRdb's table is partial and in-frame only. The sample lists tens of thousands of clones; 80% to 90% were seen once. The source material was CD4+ or CD8+ T cells sorted from blood, sampled in a trial of the OX40 agonist ivuxolimab. The receptors were gathered from an adult with an advanced solid tumor such as melanoma, head and neck, liver or kidney cancer.

As for this clone: Compared with germline, one end of the junction differs, possibly owing to a read error. In nucleotides, the CDR3 is TGTGCCAGCAGTTTCAGGTCGACCGGGCCAGGGAGGAACTTC. It codes for CASSFRSTGPGRNF. The gene calls are TRBV28 and TRBJ2-7, with a possible D match to TRBD2 (6 bases). This CDR3 is 14 amino acids long. The germline V gene encodes CDR1 MDHEN and CDR2 SYDVKM.

CDR3 region: CASSYVAIGDTEAFF. DNA of the CDR3: TGTGCCAGCAGTTACGTCGCGATTGGGGACACTGAAGCTTTCTTT. The V call is TRBV6-5, the J call TRBJ1-1; D gene unclear. Trimming cost V 2 bases and J 3 bases, with 13 bases left between them. Germline V gene data show CDR1 as MNHEY and CDR2 as SVGAGI. The CDR3 runs to 15 residues.

The gene calls are TRBV6-6 and TRBJ2-2; 7 nucleotides match TRBD1. J was trimmed by 4 bases and V by 6 bases; bases with no gene match: 5. The CDR3 totals 14 residues. CDR1 is MNHNY, CDR2 SVGAGI, per germline (reference sequence). CDR3 in DNA: TGTGCCAGCAGGTCACAGGGGAGCACCGGGGAGCTGTTTTTT. Translated: CASRSQGSTGELFF.

CDR3 DNA sequence: TGTGCCAGCAGCTTAGCGCTGGCTAGCGGGAGCAGTCATGAGCAGTTCTTC. Translating it yields CASSLALASGSSHEQFF. The chain carries TRBV7-9 and TRBJ2-1; 10 nucleotides match TRBD2. CDR3 length: 17 amino acids. After removal of 0 bases from V and 8 bases from J, the junction contained 10 bases not matched to a gene. The germline CDR1 and CDR2 sequences are SEHNR and FQNEAQ (reference sequence).

This clone was detected once. The rearrangement uses TRBV27 and TRBJ2-5, with no clear D. The CDR3 has 15 residues. V lost 5 bases to trimming and J lost 2 bases, with 15 bases between them. Germline V CDR1 and CDR2: MNHEY, SMNVEV (reference sequence). The CDR3 loop is CASSPSEVKQETQYF. The CDR3, as DNA: TGTGCCAGCAGTCCCTCTGAGGTAAAACAAGAGACCCAGTACTTC.

This rearrangement joins TRBV6-5 to TRBJ2-7; D not resolved. V was clipped by 0 bases and J by 2 bases, with 14 bases between them. The CDR3 is made up of 16 amino acids. The germline CDR1 and CDR2 sequences are MNHEY and SVGAGI. CDR3 coding DNA: TGTGCCAGCAGTTACTCGCGTCCCATCCACCCCTACGAGCAGTACTTC. The encoded protein is CASSYSRPIHPYEQYF.

V gene TRBV5-6 combines with J gene TRBJ2-2, with TRBD2 matching over 8 bases. Per germline, CDR1 SGHDT and CDR2 YYEEEE. V dropped 2 bases and J dropped 0; count of bases not matched to a gene: 0. The CDR3 contains 15 residues. The CDR3 DNA follows: TGTGCCAGCAGCTTAGCGGGAGCGAACACCGGGGAGCTGTTTTTT. It is translated as CASSLAGANTGELFF.

The rearrangement joins TRBV28 to TRBJ1-2; unclear D gene. V was shortened by 2 bases and J by 3 bases, with 7 bases between the two germline ends. The germline V gene has CDR1 MDHEN and CDR2 SYDVKM. The CDR3 runs to 13 residues. As DNA, the CDR3 is TGTGCCAGCAGTTTAGGCGGCCACTATGGCTACACCTTC. This gives the protein CASSLGGHYGYTF.

The chain couples TRBV5-4 to TRBJ1-5, with no clear D. V gave up 0 bases and J gave up 4 bases, with 8 bases separating them. Germline V gives CDR1 SGHNT, CDR2 YYREEE (reference sequence). This CDR3 region has 14 residues. Written as DNA, the CDR3 is TGTGCCAGCAGCTTGGCCCAGCTTAATCAGCCCCAGCATTTT. This encodes CASSLAQLNQPQHF.

This chain links TRBV4-2 with TRBJ2-5; 11 bases fit TRBD2. The V segment lost 4 bases and the J segment 4 bases; nucleotides outside the gene matches: 11. The CDR3 length is 17 residues. The germline gives CDR1 LGHNA, CDR2 YNFKEQ. CDR3 region: CASSPLELAGVPETQYF. The CDR3 nucleotides read TGTGCCAGCAGCCCCCTAGAACTAGCGGGAGTTCCAGAGACCCAGTACTTC.

The V gene is TRBV6-5, the J gene TRBJ1-3; D gene unclear. Germline assignment: CDR1 MNHEY and CDR2 SVGAGI. The germline V and J ends were trimmed by 2 bases and 0 bases, with 8 bases remaining between them. CDR3 length equals 15 residues. The CDR3 is CASSYAGHSGNTIYF. DNA for the CDR3: TGTGCCAGCAGTTACGCCGGGCACTCTGGAAACACCATATATTTT.

The chain combines TRBV5-1 with TRBJ1-4; 9 positions match TRBD1. CDR1 is SGHRS and CDR2 is YFSETQ in the germline V gene. J was trimmed by 2 bases and V by 2 bases; bases with no gene match: 7. The CDR3 loop spans 17 amino acids. CDR3 coding DNA: TGCGCCAGCAGCTTCCAACAGGGGGCGACTACTAATGAAAAACTGTTTTTT. It specifies CASSFQQGATTNEKLFF.

The genes are TRBV7-8 and TRBJ2-7; D is unclear. CDR1 and CDR2 (germline): SGHVS, FQNEAQ. Trimming took off 1 base at V and 0 bases at J, with 7 bases between the two ends. This CDR3 has 14 amino acids. CDR3 DNA: TGTGCCAGCAGCTTAGACGTCAGCTCCTACGAGCAGTACTTC. Its protein is CASSLDVSSYEQYF.

The gene calls are TRBV11-2 and TRBJ2-5; D unclear. The CDR3 contains 14 residues. Germline values: CDR1 SGHAT, CDR2 FQNNGV. The germline V and J ends were trimmed by 2 bases and 5 bases, with 12 bases remaining between them. The CDR3 region is CASSLLRPHETQYF. The CDR3 region has the DNA TGTGCCAGCAGCTTATTACGGCCACACGAGACCCAGTACTTC. The variable domain in full, with the rest retrieved from reference TRBV11-2 and TRBJ2-5, is EAGVAQSPRYKIIEKRQSVAFWCNPISGHATLYWYQQILGQGPKLLIQFQNNGVVDDSQLPKDRFSAERLKGVDSTLKIQPAKLEDSAVYLCASSLLRPHETQYFGPGTRLLVL.

CDR3 region: CASSWSGTTSSYNEQFF. In DNA, the CDR3 is TGTGCCAGTAGTTGGAGTGGGACCACTAGCTCCTACAATGAGCAGTTCTTC. The gene calls are TRBV19 and TRBJ2-1, with D perhaps matching TRBD1 or TRBD2 (5 bases each). V lost 5 bases and J lost 0, with 17 bases in between. Germline-derived CDR1 and CDR2 are LNHDA and SQIVND (reference sequence). This CDR3 has 17 residues.

The chain employs TRBV4-1 and TRBJ2-7, with 12 bases identical to TRBD2. Losses at the gene ends were 3 bases for V and 6 bases for J; bases not matched to a gene: 12. This CDR3 is built from 17 residues. Germline values: CDR1 MGHRA, CDR2 YSYEKL. For the CDR3, the DNA is TGCGCCAGCAGCCAGCGGACTCTAGCGGGAGGGACGAGCGAGCAGTACTTC. This sequence encodes CASSQRTLAGGTSEQYF.

The rearrangement uses TRBV9 and TRBJ2-3; the D gene is possibly TRBD2 (5 bases). The CDR3 is made up of 16 amino acids. Germline CDR1 reads SGDLS; CDR2 reads YYNGEE. V was trimmed by 0 bases and J by 6 bases, leaving 17 bases between them. CDR3 protein: CASSVGGRNFGDTQYF. For the CDR3, the DNA is TGTGCCAGCAGCGTAGGAGGGCGAAACTTTGGGGATACGCAGTATTTT.

The chain recombines TRBV18 with TRBJ1-1, with D unclear. The CDR3 has 15 residues. Germline V gene lookup returns CDR1 KGHSH and CDR2 LQKENI. V was shortened by 0 bases and J by 1 base, with 9 bases between the two germline ends. The CDR3 DNA follows: TGTGCCAGCTCACCACCGCAGCGGCGGAACACTGAAGCTTTCTTT. It codes for CASSPPQRRNTEAFF.

V and J are TRBV6-5 and TRBJ1-1, with D hard to call. Trimming removed 2 bases at V and 4 bases at J, with 11 bases between. Looked up from germline, CDR1 is MNHEY and CDR2 is SVGAGI. The CDR3 spans 14 residues. Written as DNA, the CDR3 is TGTGCCAGCAGTTACGGGGTTTTGCGCACTGAAGCTTTCTTT. Protein: CASSYGVLRTEAFF.

The chain is built from TRBV5-4 and TRBJ2-1; unclear D gene. The CDR3 runs to 15 residues. Germline loops: CDR1 SGHNT, CDR2 YYREEE (reference sequence). Trimming cost V 3 bases and J 0 bases, with 10 bases left between them. The chain's CDR3 is CASSSSRTSYNEQFF. In DNA form, the CDR3 reads TGTGCCAGCAGCTCATCAAGGACCTCCTACAATGAGCAGTTCTTC.

This chain uses TRBV29-1 with TRBJ2-7, with D uncertain. The length of the CDR3 is 13 residues. Trimming left V 7 bases short and J 0 bases short, with 13 bases between. CDR1 and CDR2 from the germline V gene are SQVTM and ANQGSEA. The CDR3 coding sequence is TGCAGCGCCCGGGCCACAAGCTCCTACGAGCAGTACTTC. Encoded protein: CSARATSSYEQYF.

In this sample, this clone turned up once. The chain links TRBV7-9 to TRBJ2-5, with D tentatively TRBD1 (5 bases). The J call may be wrong; the DNA end is better matched by TRBJ2-7. Germline V gene lookup returns CDR1 SEHNR and CDR2 FQNEAQ (reference sequence). The CDR3 has 14 residues. CDR3 in amino acids: CASSLDWTTYEQYF. The CDR3 DNA reads as TGTGCCAGCAGCTTAGACTGGACAACCTACGAGCAGTACTTC.